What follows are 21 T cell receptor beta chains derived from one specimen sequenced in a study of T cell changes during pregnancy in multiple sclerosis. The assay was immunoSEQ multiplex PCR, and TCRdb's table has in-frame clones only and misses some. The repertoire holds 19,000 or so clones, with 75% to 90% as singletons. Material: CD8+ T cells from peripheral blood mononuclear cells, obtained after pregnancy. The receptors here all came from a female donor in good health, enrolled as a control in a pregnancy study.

CDR3 in DNA: TGTGCCAGCACCCCGTGGGGAGCGGGGGGGCAAGAGACCCAGTACTTC. As protein: CASTPWGAGGQETQYF. The chain carries TRBV27 and TRBJ2-5, with 10 positions matching TRBD2. CDR3 length equals 16 residues. Germline V gene sequence: CDR1 MNHEY, CDR2 SMNVEV (reference sequence). The V segment lost 7 bases and the J segment 2 bases; nucleotides outside the gene matches: 10.

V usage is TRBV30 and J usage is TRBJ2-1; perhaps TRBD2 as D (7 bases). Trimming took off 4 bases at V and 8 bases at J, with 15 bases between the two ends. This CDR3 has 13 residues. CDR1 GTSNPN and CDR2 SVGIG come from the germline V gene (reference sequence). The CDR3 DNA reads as TGTGCCTGGACTCTAAGGGGGGGGGATGAGCAGTTCTTC. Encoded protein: CAWTLRGGDEQFF.

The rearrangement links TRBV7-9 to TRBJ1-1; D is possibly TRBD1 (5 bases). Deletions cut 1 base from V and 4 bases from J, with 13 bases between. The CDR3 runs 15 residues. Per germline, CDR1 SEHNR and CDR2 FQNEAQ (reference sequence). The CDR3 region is CASSLGGDWPTEAFF. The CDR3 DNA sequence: TGTGCCAGCAGCTTAGGGGGGGATTGGCCCACTGAAGCTTTCTTT.

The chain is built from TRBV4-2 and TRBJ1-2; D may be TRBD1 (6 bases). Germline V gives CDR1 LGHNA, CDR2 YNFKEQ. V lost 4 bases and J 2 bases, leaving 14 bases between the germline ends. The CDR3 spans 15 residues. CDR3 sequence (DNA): TGTGCCAGCAGCCCAGTTGGTCAGGGGAACTATGGCTACACCTTC. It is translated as CASSPVGQGNYGYTF.

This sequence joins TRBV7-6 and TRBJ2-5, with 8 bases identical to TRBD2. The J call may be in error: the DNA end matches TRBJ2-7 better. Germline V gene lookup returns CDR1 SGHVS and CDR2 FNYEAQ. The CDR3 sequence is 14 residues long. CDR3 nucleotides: TGTGCCAGCAGCTCCTCCGGGGGGGCCTACGAGCAGTACTTC. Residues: CASSSSGGAYEQYF.

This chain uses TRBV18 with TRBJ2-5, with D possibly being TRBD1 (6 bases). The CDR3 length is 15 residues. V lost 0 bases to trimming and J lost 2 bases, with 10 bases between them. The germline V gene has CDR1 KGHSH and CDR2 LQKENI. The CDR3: CASSPPQGRQETQYF. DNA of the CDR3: TGTGCCAGCTCACCACCGCAGGGGAGACAAGAGACCCAGTACTTC.

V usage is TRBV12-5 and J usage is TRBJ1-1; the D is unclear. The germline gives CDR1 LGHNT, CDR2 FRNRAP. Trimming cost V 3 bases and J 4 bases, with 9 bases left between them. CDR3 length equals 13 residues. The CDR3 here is CASGLERSTEAFF. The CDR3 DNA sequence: TGTGCTAGTGGTTTAGAGAGGAGCACTGAAGCTTTCTTT.

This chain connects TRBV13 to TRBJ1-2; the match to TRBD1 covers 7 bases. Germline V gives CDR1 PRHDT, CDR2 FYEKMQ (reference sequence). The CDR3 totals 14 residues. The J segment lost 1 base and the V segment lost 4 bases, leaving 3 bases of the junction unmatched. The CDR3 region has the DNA TGTGCCAGCAGCTCCCGACAGGGTAACTATGGCTACACCTTC. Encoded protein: CASSSRQGNYGYTF.

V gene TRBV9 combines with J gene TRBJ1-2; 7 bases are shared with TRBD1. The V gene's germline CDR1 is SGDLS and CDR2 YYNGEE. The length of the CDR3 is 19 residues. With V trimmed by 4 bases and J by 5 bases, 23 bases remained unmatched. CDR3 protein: CASSPSPLSLTGAAYGYTF. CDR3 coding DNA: TGTGCCAGCAGCCCCTCCCCCCTCTCATTAACAGGGGCCGCGTATGGCTACACCTTC.

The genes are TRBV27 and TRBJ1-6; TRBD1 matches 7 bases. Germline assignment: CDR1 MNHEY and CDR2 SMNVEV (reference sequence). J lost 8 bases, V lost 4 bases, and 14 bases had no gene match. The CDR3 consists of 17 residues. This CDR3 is CASSSPGQRGAYSPLHF. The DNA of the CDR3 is TGTGCCAGCAGTTCACCGGGACAGAGAGGGGCGTATTCACCCCTCCACTTT.

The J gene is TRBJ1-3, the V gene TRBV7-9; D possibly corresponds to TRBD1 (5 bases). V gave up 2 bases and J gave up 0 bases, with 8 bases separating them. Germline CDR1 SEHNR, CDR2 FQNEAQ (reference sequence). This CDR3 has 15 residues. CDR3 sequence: CASSLRDSSGNTIYF. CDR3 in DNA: TGTGCCAGCAGCTTACGTGACAGCTCTGGAAACACCATATATTTT.

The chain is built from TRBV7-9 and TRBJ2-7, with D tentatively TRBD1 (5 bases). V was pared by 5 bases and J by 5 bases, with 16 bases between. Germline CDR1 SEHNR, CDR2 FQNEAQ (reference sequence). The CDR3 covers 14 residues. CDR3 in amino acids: CASSPQTRVHEQYF. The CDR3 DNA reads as TGTGCCAGCAGCCCTCAGACCAGGGTCCACGAGCAGTACTTC.

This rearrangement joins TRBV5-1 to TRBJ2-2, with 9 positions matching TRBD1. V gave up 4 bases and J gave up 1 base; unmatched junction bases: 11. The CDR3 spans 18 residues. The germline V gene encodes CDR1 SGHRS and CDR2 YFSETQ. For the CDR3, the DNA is TGCGCCAGCAGCCTGCGACAGGGGGTGCCGGAGAACACCGGGGAGCTGTTTTTT. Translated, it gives CASSLRQGVPENTGELFF.

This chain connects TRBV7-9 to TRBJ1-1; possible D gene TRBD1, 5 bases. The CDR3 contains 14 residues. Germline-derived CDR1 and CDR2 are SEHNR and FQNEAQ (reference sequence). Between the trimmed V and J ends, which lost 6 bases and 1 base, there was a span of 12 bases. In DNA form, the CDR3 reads TGTGCCAGCAGACGCACGACAGAGAACACTGAAGCTTTCTTT. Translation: CASRRTTENTEAFF.

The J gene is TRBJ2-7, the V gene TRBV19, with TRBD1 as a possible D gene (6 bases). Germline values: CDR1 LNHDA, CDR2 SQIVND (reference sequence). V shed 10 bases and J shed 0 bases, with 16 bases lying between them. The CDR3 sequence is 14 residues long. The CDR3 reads CATFQGSSSYEQYF. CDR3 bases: TGTGCCACCTTTCAGGGGTCTAGCTCCTACGAGCAGTACTTC.

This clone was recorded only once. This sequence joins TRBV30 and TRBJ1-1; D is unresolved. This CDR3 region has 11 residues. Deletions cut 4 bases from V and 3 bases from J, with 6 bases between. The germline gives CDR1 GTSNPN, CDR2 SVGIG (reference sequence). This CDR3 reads CAWTHDTEAFF. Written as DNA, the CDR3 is TGTGCCTGGACCCATGACACTGAAGCTTTCTTT.

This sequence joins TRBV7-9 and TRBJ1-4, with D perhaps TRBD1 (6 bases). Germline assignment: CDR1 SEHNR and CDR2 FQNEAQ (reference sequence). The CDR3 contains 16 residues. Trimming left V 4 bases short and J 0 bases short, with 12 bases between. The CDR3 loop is CASSSYRQATNEKLFF. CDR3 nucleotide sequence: TGTGCCAGCAGCTCTTATCGACAGGCAACTAATGAAAAACTGTTTTTT.

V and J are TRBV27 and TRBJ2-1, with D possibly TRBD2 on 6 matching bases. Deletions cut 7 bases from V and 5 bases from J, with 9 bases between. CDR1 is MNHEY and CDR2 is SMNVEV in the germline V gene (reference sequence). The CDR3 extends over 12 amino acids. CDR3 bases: TGTGCCAGCAAGGGACTGGACAATGAGCAGTTCTTC. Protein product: CASKGLDNEQFF.

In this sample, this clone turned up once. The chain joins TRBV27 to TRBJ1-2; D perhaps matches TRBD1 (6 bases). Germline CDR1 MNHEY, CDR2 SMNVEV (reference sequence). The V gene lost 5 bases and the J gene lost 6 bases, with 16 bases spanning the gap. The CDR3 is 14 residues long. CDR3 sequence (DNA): TGTGCCAGCAGTCCCTCGGACAGATATGATGGCTACACCTTC. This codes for CASSPSDRYDGYTF.

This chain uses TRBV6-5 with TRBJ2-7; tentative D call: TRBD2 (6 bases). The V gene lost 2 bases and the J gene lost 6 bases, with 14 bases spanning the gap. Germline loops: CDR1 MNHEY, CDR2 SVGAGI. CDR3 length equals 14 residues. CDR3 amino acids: CASSYTSWRGEQYF. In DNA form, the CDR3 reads TGTGCCAGCAGTTACACATCGTGGCGGGGCGAGCAGTACTTC.

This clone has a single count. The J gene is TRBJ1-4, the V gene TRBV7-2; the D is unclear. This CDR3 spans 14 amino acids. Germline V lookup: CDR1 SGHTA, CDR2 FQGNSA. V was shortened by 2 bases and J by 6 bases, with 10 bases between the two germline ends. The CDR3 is CASSLFLGDEKLFF. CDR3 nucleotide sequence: TGTGCCAGCAGCTTATTTCTGGGCGATGAAAAACTGTTTTTT.